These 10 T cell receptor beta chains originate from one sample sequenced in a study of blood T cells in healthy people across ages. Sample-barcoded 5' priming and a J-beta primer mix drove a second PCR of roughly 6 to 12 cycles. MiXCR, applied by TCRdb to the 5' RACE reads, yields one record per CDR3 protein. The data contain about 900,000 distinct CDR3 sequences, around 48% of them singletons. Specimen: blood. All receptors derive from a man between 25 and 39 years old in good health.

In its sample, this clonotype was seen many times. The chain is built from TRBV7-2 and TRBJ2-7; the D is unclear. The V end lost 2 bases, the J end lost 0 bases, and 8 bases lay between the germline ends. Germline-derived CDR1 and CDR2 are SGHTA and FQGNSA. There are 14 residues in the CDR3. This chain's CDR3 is CASSLMANSYEQYF. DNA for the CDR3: TGTGCCAGCAGCTTAATGGCCAACTCCTACGAGCAGTACTTC.

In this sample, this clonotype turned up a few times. For the CDR3, the DNA is TGTGCCAGCAGCGTAGATACAGGGGCAAATCAGCCCCAGCATTTT. Translating gives CASSVDTGANQPQHF. The chain couples TRBV9 to TRBJ1-5; 7 positions match TRBD1. The V and J ends lost 0 bases and 4 bases, in that order; junction bases with no gene match: 4. CDR3 size: 15 residues. Germline CDR1 SGDLS, CDR2 YYNGEE.

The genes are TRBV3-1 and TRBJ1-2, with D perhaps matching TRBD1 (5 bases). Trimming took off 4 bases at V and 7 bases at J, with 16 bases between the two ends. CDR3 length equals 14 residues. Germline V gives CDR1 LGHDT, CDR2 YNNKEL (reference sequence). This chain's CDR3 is CASSLGTDFSGYTF. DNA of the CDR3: TGTGCCAGCAGCCTCGGGACGGATTTTAGTGGCTACACCTTC.

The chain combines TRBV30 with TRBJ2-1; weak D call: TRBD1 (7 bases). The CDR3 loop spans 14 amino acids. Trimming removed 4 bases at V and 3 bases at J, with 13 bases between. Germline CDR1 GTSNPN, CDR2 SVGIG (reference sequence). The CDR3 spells CAWTRQGGYNEQFF. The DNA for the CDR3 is TGTGCCTGGACTCGACAGGGAGGCTACAATGAGCAGTTCTTC.

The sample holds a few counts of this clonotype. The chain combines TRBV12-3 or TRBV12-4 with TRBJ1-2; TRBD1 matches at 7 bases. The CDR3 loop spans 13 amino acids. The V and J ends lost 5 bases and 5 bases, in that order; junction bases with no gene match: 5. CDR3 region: CASSRGQGYGYTF. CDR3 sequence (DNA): TGTGCCAGCAGTAGGGGGCAGGGGTATGGCTACACCTTC.

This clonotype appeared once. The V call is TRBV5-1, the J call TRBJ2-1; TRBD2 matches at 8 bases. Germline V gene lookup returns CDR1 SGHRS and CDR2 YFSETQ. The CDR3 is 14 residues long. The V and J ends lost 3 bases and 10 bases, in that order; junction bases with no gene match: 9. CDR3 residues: CASSWGLEKAEQFF. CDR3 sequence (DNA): TGCGCCAGCAGCTGGGGACTAGAGAAAGCGGAGCAGTTCTTC. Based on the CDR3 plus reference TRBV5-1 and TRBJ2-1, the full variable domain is KAGVTQTPRYLIKTRGQQVTLSCSPISGHRSVSWYQQTPGQGLQFLFEYFSETQRNKGNFPGRFSGRQFSNSRSEMNVSTLELGDSALYLCASSWGLEKAEQFFGPGTRLTVL.

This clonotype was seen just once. The CDR3 nucleotides read TGTGCCATCTCGACTGTGGGCCGAGAGACCCAGTACTTC. This encodes CAISTVGRETQYF. The chain couples TRBV2 to TRBJ2-5; the D is unclear. CDR3 size: 13 residues. The V and J ends lost 10 bases and 4 bases respectively, with 16 bases between them. The germline V gene encodes CDR1 SNHLY and CDR2 FYNNEI.

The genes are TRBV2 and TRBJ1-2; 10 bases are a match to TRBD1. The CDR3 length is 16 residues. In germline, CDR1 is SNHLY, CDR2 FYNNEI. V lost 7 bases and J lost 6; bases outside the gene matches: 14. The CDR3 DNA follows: TGTGCCAGCACCACGAATCATTTGACAGGGGGCGATGGCTACACCTTC. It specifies CASTTNHLTGGDGYTF.

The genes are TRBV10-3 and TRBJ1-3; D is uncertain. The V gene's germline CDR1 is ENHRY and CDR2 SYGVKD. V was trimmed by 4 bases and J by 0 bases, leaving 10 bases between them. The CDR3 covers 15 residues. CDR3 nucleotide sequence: TGTGCCATCAGTGGGGCCGGTTCCTCTGGAAACACCATATATTTT. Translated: CAISGAGSSGNTIYF.

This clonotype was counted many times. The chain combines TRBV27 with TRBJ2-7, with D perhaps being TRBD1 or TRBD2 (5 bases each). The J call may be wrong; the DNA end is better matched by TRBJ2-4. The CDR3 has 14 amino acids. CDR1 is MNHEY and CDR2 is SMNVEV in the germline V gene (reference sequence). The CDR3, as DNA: TGTGCCAGCAGTTTCATACCCTGGGGGAACATTCAGTACTTC. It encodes CASSFIPWGNIQYF.